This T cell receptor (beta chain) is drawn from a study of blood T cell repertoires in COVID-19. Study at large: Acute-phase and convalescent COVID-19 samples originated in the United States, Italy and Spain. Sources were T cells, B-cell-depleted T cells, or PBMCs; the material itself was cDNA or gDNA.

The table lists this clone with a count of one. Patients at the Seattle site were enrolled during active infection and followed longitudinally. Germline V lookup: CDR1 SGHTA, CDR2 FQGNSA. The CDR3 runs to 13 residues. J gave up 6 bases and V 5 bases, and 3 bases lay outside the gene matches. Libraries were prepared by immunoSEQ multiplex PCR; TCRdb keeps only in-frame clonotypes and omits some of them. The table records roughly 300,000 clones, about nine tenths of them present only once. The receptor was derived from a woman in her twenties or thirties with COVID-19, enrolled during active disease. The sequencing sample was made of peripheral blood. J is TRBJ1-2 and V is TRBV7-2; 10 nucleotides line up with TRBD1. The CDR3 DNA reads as TGTGCCAGCAGCAGGGGGACAGGGGATGGCTACACCTTC. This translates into CASSRGTGDGYTF. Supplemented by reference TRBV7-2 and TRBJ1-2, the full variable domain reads GAGVSQSPSNKVTEKGKDVELRCDPISGHTALYWYRQSLGQGLEFLIYFQGNSAPDKSGLPSDRFSAERTGGSVSTLTIQRTQQEDSAVYLCASSRGTGDGYTFGSGTRLTVV.